Presented here are 27 T cell receptor beta chains from one specimen sequenced in a study of beta chain features in type 1 diabetes. Reverse transcribing all isolated RNA meant expressed TCRB transcripts were sequenced. TCRdb keeps only in-frame clones here, not all; method: immunoSEQ multiplex PCR. The table includes about 620,000 clones, around 16% detected once. What was sequenced was naive CD4+ T cells from blood. The receptors stem from a man younger than 35 in good health.

The rearrangement links TRBV29-1 to TRBJ1-2; no firm D call. Germline lookup yields CDR1 SQVTM and CDR2 ANQGSEA. This CDR3 has 14 residues. The V end was cut by 6 bases, the J end by 4 bases, with 18 bases between. This CDR3 is CSVGARVGSYGYTF. CDR3 in DNA: TGCAGCGTGGGTGCTCGCGTAGGATCCTATGGCTACACCTTC.

This clone was observed a few times. V and J are TRBV10-3 and TRBJ2-2, with 7 bases fitting TRBD1. Germline V gene sequence: CDR1 ENHRY, CDR2 SYGVKD. CDR3 length: 14 amino acids. V trimming: 7 bases; J trimming: 4 bases; junction bases outside the gene matches: 6. The DNA for the CDR3 is TGTGCCATCACCATGACAGGGAGCACCGGGGAGCTGTTTTTT. It translates to CAITMTGSTGELFF.

This clone was found a few times. The rearrangement joins TRBV7-6 to TRBJ1-6, with no clear D. CDR1 and CDR2 (germline): SGHVS, FNYEAQ. There are 16 residues in the CDR3. V was trimmed by 1 base and J by 2 bases, leaving 9 bases between them. CDR3 DNA: TGTGCCAGCAGCTTAGACGGCCGTACCTATAATTCACCCCTCCACTTT. Amino acids: CASSLDGRTYNSPLHF.

Notes on this clone: Compared with germline, one end of the junction differs, possibly owing to a read error. This specimen includes other DNA sequences encoding the same CDR3. The chain has TRBV5-1 and TRBJ2-2; D ambiguous. Germline V gives CDR1 SGHRS, CDR2 YFSETQ. This CDR3 comprises 14 residues. CDR3 sequence reads: CASSLGANTGELFF. The DNA of the CDR3 is TGCGCCAGCAGCTTGGGGGCGAACACCGGAGAGCTGTTTTTT.

To note about this clone: The same CDR3 can be traced to other DNA sequences in this sample. The chain couples TRBV5-1 to TRBJ2-7; weak D call: TRBD1 (5 bases). This CDR3 is built from 14 residues. Trimming stripped 0 bases from V and 3 bases from J, with 10 bases between. Per the germline V gene, CDR1 is SGHRS and CDR2 is YFSETQ. Here the CDR3 reads CASSLVQGNYEQYF. The CDR3 DNA reads TGCGCCAGCAGCTTGGTTCAGGGCAACTACGAGCAGTACTTC.

For this clone: Relative to the germline gene, one junction end is altered; a read error may explain this. This chain connects TRBV25-1 to TRBJ1-2; 8 bases line up with TRBD1. Per germline, CDR1 MGHDK and CDR2 SYGVNS. The CDR3 consists of 15 residues. CDR3 DNA sequence: TGTGCCAGCAGTACTGGGACAGGCCTTGTATCGACGGCGATTTTC. Its translation is CASSTGTGLVSTAIF.

This clone was picked up a small number of times. CDR3 nucleotide sequence: TGTGCCAGCAGCCCTGGGGGAGGGCTAACTAAACAAGCTTTCTTT. Translated: CASSPGGGLTKQAFF. The chain has TRBV7-2 and TRBJ1-1; weak D call: TRBD1 (5 bases). The CDR3 has 15 amino acids. Germline-derived CDR1 and CDR2 are SGHTA and FQGNSA. The ends were cut back, 5 bases at V and 9 bases at J, with 22 bases in the middle.

The CDR3 bases are TGTGCCAGCAGTGCTGGGACAGGGGCCGGCTACGAGCAGTACTTC. It yields the protein CASSAGTGAGYEQYF. The chain has TRBV6-6 and TRBJ2-7, with 10 bases fitting TRBD1. CDR3 length equals 15 residues. Trimming took 5 bases from V and 3 from J; bases not matched to a gene: 7. The germline V gene encodes CDR1 MNHNY and CDR2 SVGAGI (reference sequence).

This clone was seen a few times. The chain combines TRBV15 with TRBJ1-1; D is unresolved. Trimming left V 0 bases short and J 4 bases short, with 9 bases between. CDR1 is LNHNV and CDR2 is YYDKDF in the germline V gene (reference sequence). CDR3 length: 14 residues. CDR3 residues: CATSRDMVGTEAFF. The CDR3 region has the DNA TGTGCCACCAGCAGAGATATGGTGGGCACTGAAGCTTTCTTT.

This clone showed up just a few times. This chain links TRBV12-5 with TRBJ1-1, with TRBD1 identical over 11 bases. The CDR3 length is 13 residues. Germline values: CDR1 LGHNT, CDR2 FRNRAP. J lost 8 bases, V lost 6 bases, and 5 bases had no gene match. The CDR3 loop reads CASGPGTGGEAFF. In nucleotides, the CDR3 is TGTGCTAGTGGCCCCGGGACAGGGGGAGAAGCTTTCTTT.

The rearrangement links TRBV4-3 to TRBJ1-6; maybe TRBD1 (5 bases). Germline V gene sequence: CDR1 LGHNA, CDR2 YSLEER. V was clipped by 8 bases and J by 8 bases, with 19 bases between them. There are 15 residues in the CDR3. The CDR3 is CASSWGYNGDSPLHF. The CDR3 nucleotides read TGCGCCAGCTCCTGGGGGTATAACGGTGATTCACCCCTCCACTTT.

This clone came up a few times. The chain couples TRBV28 to TRBJ2-7; the D gene is possibly TRBD1 (5 bases). Trimming took off 3 bases at V and 1 base at J, with 16 bases between the two ends. Germline lookup yields CDR1 MDHEN and CDR2 SYDVKM. CDR3 length: 16 residues. CDR3 residues: CASSFSYDSKSYEQYF. The CDR3 DNA is TGTGCCAGCAGTTTTTCATACGACAGCAAATCCTACGAGCAGTACTTC. The full variable domain, with the rest looked up from reference TRBV28 and TRBJ2-7, is DVKVTQSSRYLVKRTGEKVFLECVQDMDHENMFWYRQDPGLGLRLIYFSYDVKMKEKGDIPEGYSVSREKKERFSLILESASTNQTSMYLCASSFSYDSKSYEQYFGPGTRLTVT.

The chain carries TRBV27 and TRBJ2-7; 8 bases are a match to TRBD1. V lost 6 bases, J lost 1 base, and 5 bases stayed unmatched. The CDR3 length is 14 residues. Germline-derived CDR1 and CDR2 are MNHEY and SMNVEV (reference sequence). The CDR3 reads CASRARQGSYEQYF. The CDR3 DNA is TGTGCCAGCAGGGCTCGACAGGGGTCCTACGAGCAGTACTTC.

With respect to this clone: The same CDR3 arises from other DNA sequences in this sample as well. This sequence joins TRBV19 and TRBJ1-5, with D unclear. Per germline, CDR1 LNHDA and CDR2 SQIVND (reference sequence). The germline V and J ends were trimmed by 1 base and 2 bases, with 6 bases remaining between them. This CDR3 is 14 amino acids long. CDR3 in amino acids: CASSIVGGNQPQHF. DNA for the CDR3: TGTGCCAGTAGTATAGTCGGGGGCAATCAGCCCCAGCATTTT.

In this sample, this clone turned up a few times. The rearrangement uses TRBV28 and TRBJ2-7; 9 positions match TRBD1. The length of the CDR3 is 14 residues. With V trimmed by 6 bases and J by 1 base, 4 bases remained unmatched. Germline loops: CDR1 MDHEN, CDR2 SYDVKM. The chain's CDR3 is CASRGTGSSYEQYF. CDR3 bases: TGTGCCAGCAGAGGGACAGGGTCTTCCTACGAGCAGTACTTC.

The chain recombines TRBV29-1 with TRBJ1-2; D gene ambiguous. This CDR3 is built from 14 residues. The germline V gene has CDR1 SQVTM and CDR2 ANQGSEA. The V gene lost 5 bases and the J gene lost 0 bases, with 13 bases spanning the gap. CDR3 region: CSVPWTSTNYGYTF. The CDR3 nucleotides are TGCAGCGTTCCCTGGACCTCCACTAACTATGGCTACACCTTC.

The chain joins TRBV5-4 to TRBJ2-6, with D possibly TRBD1 on 6 matching bases. CDR1 is SGHNT, CDR2 YYREEE, per germline (reference sequence). CDR3 length: 15 residues. V was trimmed by 4 bases and J by 5 bases, leaving 13 bases between them. In DNA, the CDR3 is TGTGCCAGCAGCCCGGGGACAAGGCGGGCCAACGTCCTGACTTTC. Its translation: CASSPGTRRANVLTF.

The chain couples TRBV6-5 to TRBJ1-5, with TRBD1 matching over 7 bases. Germline V lookup: CDR1 MNHEY, CDR2 SVGAGI. The CDR3 spans 15 residues. V shed 5 bases and J 1 base; nucleotides not matched to a gene: 5. The CDR3 region is CASSNTGVSNQPQHF. Here the CDR3 DNA reads TGTGCCAGCAGTAACACAGGGGTGAGCAATCAGCCCCAGCATTTT.

CDR3 loop: CASSPSGTSGFSYEQYF. The CDR3 DNA reads as TGTGCCAGCAGCCCATCCGGGACTAGCGGGTTCTCCTACGAGCAGTACTTC. The chain combines TRBV4-2 with TRBJ2-7; 12 positions agree with TRBD2. V dropped 4 bases and J dropped 0; count of bases not matched to a gene: 7. The CDR3 has 17 residues. The germline V gene has CDR1 LGHNA and CDR2 YNFKEQ.

The chain employs TRBV6-5 and TRBJ2-7; 7 bases match TRBD1. The trim removed 6 bases at V and 2 bases at J, leaving 7 bases unmatched. This CDR3 has 14 amino acids. From germline, CDR1 is MNHEY and CDR2 SVGAGI. The CDR3 region is CASSPSGQTYEQYF. In nucleotides, the CDR3 is TGTGCCAGCAGCCCCTCGGGACAGACCTACGAGCAGTACTTC.

This clone occurred a few times. This chain joins TRBV18 and TRBJ2-6, with D maybe TRBD1 (6 bases). CDR1 and CDR2 (germline): KGHSH, LQKENI. V was cut by 8 bases and J by 0 bases, with 11 bases left in between. The CDR3 is made up of 15 amino acids. Here the CDR3 DNA reads TGTGCCAGCCTCCGACAGGACTCTGGGGCCAACGTCCTGACTTTC. Translation gives CASLRQDSGANVLTF.

The chain links TRBV28 to TRBJ2-3; D gene unclear. The CDR3 extends over 15 amino acids. V lost 7 bases, J lost 5 bases, and 19 bases lay in between. Germline CDR1 is MDHEN and CDR2 is SYDVKM. The CDR3 nucleotides read TGTGCCAGCAAGTCGGGCAGCACGTTGGTAGATACGCAGTATTTT. Translation: CASKSGSTLVDTQYF.

The sample holds one count of this clone. V and J are TRBV4-1 and TRBJ2-5; 8 positions match TRBD2. With 0 bases clipped from V and 5 bases from J, the junction kept 2 bases outside the gene matches. CDR3 length: 14 residues. Germline CDR1 and CDR2: MGHRA and YSYEKL. DNA of the CDR3: TGCGCCAGCAGCCAAGAGGGACTAGGGGAGACCCAGTACTTC. It codes for CASSQEGLGETQYF.

This rearrangement joins TRBV10-3 to TRBJ1-3; D is unclear. The CDR3 extends over 13 amino acids. Trimming stripped 3 bases from V and 0 bases from J, with 3 bases between. Germline V CDR1 and CDR2: ENHRY, SYGVKD. CDR3 amino acids: CAISDVSGNTIYF. In DNA form, the CDR3 reads TGTGCCATCAGTGATGTCTCTGGAAACACCATATATTTT.

This clone turned up a few times. V is TRBV12-5 and J is TRBJ1-5; D is unresolved. V was trimmed by 7 bases and J by 7 bases, leaving 17 bases between them. The germline V gene has CDR1 LGHNT and CDR2 FRNRAP. The CDR3 is made up of 14 amino acids. The CDR3 region has the DNA TGTGCTAGTGCCTTCCGAGGATCTGGGCAGCCCCAGCATTTT. It specifies CASAFRGSGQPQHF.

This clone was seen only a few times. The chain employs TRBV15 and TRBJ1-2, with TRBD1 matching 7 bases. Germline V gene sequence: CDR1 LNHNV, CDR2 YYDKDF (reference sequence). The CDR3 is made up of 15 amino acids. Trimming took 0 bases from V and 5 from J; bases not matched to a gene: 6. This CDR3 reads CATSRDRTGSYGYTF. The CDR3 DNA reads TGTGCCACCAGCAGAGATCGGACAGGAAGTTATGGCTACACCTTC.

This clone was counted between two and nine times. This CDR3 reads CASSVVGGPNAPQHF. DNA of the CDR3: TGTGCCAGCAGCGTAGTTGGGGGCCCCAATGCGCCCCAGCATTTT. This sequence joins TRBV9 and TRBJ1-5; D might be TRBD1 (6 bases). Germline V CDR1 and CDR2: SGDLS, YYNGEE. V lost 0 bases to trimming and J lost 9 bases, with 16 bases between them. The CDR3 is made up of 15 amino acids.